The 22 T cell receptor beta chains below were found in one sample sequenced in a study of a mutant IDH1 vaccine in newly diagnosed glioma. The sample's time point: week 35, safety follow-up. Each vaccine dose was 300 ug of mutant IDH1 20-mer peptide, with topical imiquimod. Antigen specificity for these receptors is unknown. The method was immunoSEQ multiplex PCR; TCRdb's version includes in-frame clones alone and lacks a portion of them. The sample carries 50,000 to 70,000 clones, roughly 68% recorded once. The material sequenced was PBMCs, taken from a glioma patient whose treatment included an IDH1 peptide vaccine. Receptor source: a man between 50 and 59 years old with glioma.

The chain joins TRBV5-4 to TRBJ2-1; D is unclear. The CDR3 has 15 residues. Trimming left V 4 bases short and J 7 bases short, with 18 bases between. The germline V gene encodes CDR1 SGHNT and CDR2 YYREEE (reference sequence). The CDR3 sequence is CASSPPAARQNEQFF. The DNA of the CDR3 is TGTGCCAGCAGCCCTCCGGCAGCGCGGCAGAATGAGCAGTTCTTC.

In its sample, this clone was seen a few times. The chain recombines TRBV18 with TRBJ2-1, with 11 bases matching TRBD1. From germline, CDR1 is KGHSH and CDR2 LQKENI. This CDR3 has 15 residues. J gave up 7 bases and V 3 bases, and 5 bases lay outside the gene matches. CDR3 sequence (DNA): TGTGCCAGCTCACCCGCCGGGACAGGGGGGAATGAGCAGTTCTTC. Translating it yields CASSPAGTGGNEQFF.

This clone was observed a few times. The chain recombines TRBV30 with TRBJ1-5; TRBD1 might be the D (6 bases). Trimming stripped 2 bases from V and 5 bases from J, with 16 bases between. CDR1 is GTSNPN, CDR2 SVGIG, per germline (reference sequence). The CDR3 is 15 residues long. The CDR3 reads CAWSNRAHNYQPQHF. The CDR3 DNA reads as TGTGCCTGGAGTAACAGGGCCCACAACTATCAGCCCCAGCATTTT.

The V gene is TRBV30, the J gene TRBJ1-6; D call uncertain. The CDR3 runs to 13 residues. V lost 4 bases and J lost 8, with 12 bases in between. The germline V gene encodes CDR1 GTSNPN and CDR2 SVGIG (reference sequence). As DNA, the CDR3 is TGTGCCTGGACCGGCAGGATCGATTCACCCCTCCACTTT. This codes for CAWTGRIDSPLHF.

This clone was recorded once. The chain employs TRBV5-1 and TRBJ2-6, with no clear D. The CDR3 is 15 amino acids. Germline loops: CDR1 SGHRS, CDR2 YFSETQ. With 0 bases removed from V and 0 bases from J, the gap between germline ends came to 4 bases. CDR3 DNA sequence: TGCGCCAGCAGCTTGGCAAGCTCTGGGGCCAACGTCCTGACTTTC. Amino acids: CASSLASSGANVLTF.

The chain carries TRBV2 and TRBJ2-1; D not certain. Per germline, CDR1 SNHLY and CDR2 FYNNEI. V lost 4 bases and J lost 0, with 10 bases in between. There are 15 residues in the CDR3. CDR3 sequence (DNA): TGTGCCAGCAGTGCAACAGAGAGCTCCTACAATGAGCAGTTCTTC. This gives the protein CASSATESSYNEQFF.

The DNA of the CDR3 is TGCGCCAGCAGCTTGGGACAGGGGGCTGGAAACACCATATATTTT. Translated: CASSLGQGAGNTIYF. The chain uses TRBV5-1 and TRBJ1-3; TRBD1 matches at 9 bases. CDR1 is SGHRS, CDR2 YFSETQ, per germline. V shed 0 bases and J 2 bases; nucleotides not matched to a gene: 0. The length of the CDR3 is 15 residues.

The chain employs TRBV19 and TRBJ1-1; the D gene is possibly TRBD1 (5 bases). Looked up from germline, CDR1 is LNHDA and CDR2 is SQIVND (reference sequence). This CDR3 spans 11 amino acids. Trimming removed 7 bases from V and 6 bases from J, with 9 bases in between. The CDR3: CASTQGAEAFF. For the CDR3, the DNA is TGTGCCAGTACTCAGGGCGCTGAAGCTTTCTTT.

CDR3 DNA sequence: TGTGCCAGCAGCCCGATTTTACAGGGCTCTGGGGCCAACGTCCTGACTTTC. Translating it yields CASSPILQGSGANVLTF. This chain links TRBV9 with TRBJ2-6, with a weak D call TRBD1 (6 bases). V was cut by 4 bases and J by 0 bases, with 14 bases left in between. The CDR3 loop spans 17 amino acids. CDR1 is SGDLS and CDR2 is YYNGEE in the germline V gene.

The chain couples TRBV12-5 to TRBJ2-2; D is ambiguous. The CDR3 contains 13 residues. V was clipped by 4 bases and J by 4 bases, with 7 bases between them. The germline V gene encodes CDR1 LGHNT and CDR2 FRNRAP. The CDR3 is CASGSYFTGELFF. The CDR3 nucleotides are TGTGCTAGTGGTTCGTACTTCACCGGGGAGCTGTTTTTT.

This clone was seen only a few times. The chain couples TRBV6-5 to TRBJ1-5; D is possibly TRBD1 (5 bases). Trimming left V 4 bases short and J 2 bases short, with 15 bases between. CDR1 and CDR2 from the germline V gene are MNHEY and SVGAGI. This CDR3 contains 16 residues. The CDR3 region is CASSSPSRDGNQPQHF. For the CDR3, the DNA is TGTGCCAGCAGTTCCCCCTCCCGGGACGGCAATCAGCCCCAGCATTTT.

The V call is TRBV12-1, the J call TRBJ2-2; the table's D call of TRBD2 was not tested on the DNA. TRBV12-1 is an annotated pseudogene. The CDR3 contains 18 residues. CDR3 in amino acids: CASSLRPGTSGPTGELFF. CDR3 in DNA: TGTGCCAGCAGCTTACGTCCCGGGACTAGCGGACCGACCGGGGAGCTGTTTTTT.

The table lists this clone with a count of one. The V and J genes are TRBV4-1 and TRBJ2-7; a possible D gene is TRBD1 (5 bases). The CDR3 is made up of 15 amino acids. The germline V gene encodes CDR1 MGHRA and CDR2 YSYEKL. V was shortened by 3 bases and J by 5 bases, with 17 bases between the two germline ends. This CDR3 is CASSQTPGSQNEQYF. The CDR3 DNA is TGCGCCAGCAGCCAGACTCCAGGGTCACAGAACGAGCAGTACTTC.

This clone has just a few counts. The CDR3 sequence is CASMNYRGEQYF. In nucleotides, the CDR3 is TGTGCCAGCATGAACTACAGGGGCGAGCAGTACTTC. The chain recombines TRBV28 with TRBJ2-7; 7 bases are a match to TRBD1. With 7 bases clipped from V and 6 bases from J, the junction kept 6 bases outside the gene matches. This CDR3 comprises 12 residues. Germline CDR1 reads MDHEN; CDR2 reads SYDVKM.

This clone was recorded only once. The chain combines TRBV7-9 with TRBJ2-1, with D possibly being TRBD2 (5 bases). The germline V gene encodes CDR1 SEHNR and CDR2 FQNEAQ (reference sequence). With 6 bases removed from V and 3 bases from J, the gap between germline ends came to 9 bases. The CDR3 totals 13 residues. The CDR3: CASSFGLYNEQFF. As DNA, the CDR3 is TGTGCCAGCAGTTTTGGACTCTACAATGAGCAGTTCTTC.

The genes are TRBV19 and TRBJ1-5, with unresolved D. The CDR3 is 12 residues long. Germline-derived CDR1 and CDR2 are LNHDA and SQIVND (reference sequence). Trimming shortened V by 5 bases and J by 6 bases, and 8 bases separated the two germline ends. The CDR3 DNA reads as TGTGCCAGTAGTGGGTTAGGTCAGCCCCAGCATTTT. This translates into CASSGLGQPQHF.

J is TRBJ2-6 and V is TRBV23-1; TRBD1 agrees at 7 bases. TRBV23-1 is identified as an open reading frame with a role that is uncertain. CDR3 length equals 17 residues. V lost 3 bases to trimming and J lost 0 bases; unmatched junction nucleotides: 5. The CDR3 DNA reads TGCGCCAGCAGTCAGAGGACAGGAATCTCTGGGGCCAACGTCCTGACTTTC. Translation: CASSQRTGISGANVLTF.

The chain employs TRBV18 and TRBJ2-2; D is uncertain. CDR3 length: 12 amino acids. The germline CDR1 and CDR2 sequences are KGHSH and LQKENI. V was shortened by 5 bases and J by 1 base, with 2 bases between the two germline ends. CDR3 nucleotides: TGTGCCAGCTCAAGGAACACCGGGGAGCTGTTTTTT. It yields the protein CASSRNTGELFF.

There are a few counts of this clone. This chain connects TRBV9 to TRBJ2-7; TRBD2 matches at 8 bases. Germline loops: CDR1 SGDLS, CDR2 YYNGEE. J lost 3 bases, V lost 0 bases, and 8 bases had no gene match. The CDR3 length is 16 residues. The CDR3 loop reads CASSVASHGRVYEQYF. The CDR3 bases are TGTGCCAGCAGCGTAGCTTCCCACGGGAGGGTCTACGAGCAGTACTTC.

This clone showed up just once. The rearrangement uses TRBV18 and TRBJ1-5, with TRBD1 matching 9 bases. Trimming took 5 bases from V and 6 from J; bases not matched to a gene: 2. Germline CDR1 reads KGHSH; CDR2 reads LQKENI. The CDR3 length is 13 residues. The CDR3 protein is CASSTGGSQPQHF. Here the CDR3 DNA reads TGTGCCAGCTCAACAGGGGGCAGTCAGCCCCAGCATTTT.

The rearrangement links TRBV14 to TRBJ1-2, with TRBD1 matching 10 bases. Losses at the gene ends were 4 bases for V and 7 bases for J; bases not matched to a gene: 6. The CDR3 is made up of 14 amino acids. Germline values: CDR1 SGHDN, CDR2 FVKESK. DNA for the CDR3: TGTGCCAGCAGCCGTGGGGACAGGGGAGGTGGCTACACCTTC. It is translated as CASSRGDRGGGYTF.

This clone is labeled as medium-sized (0.01 to 0.1%). This chain uses TRBV4-2 with TRBJ1-5; 9 nucleotides line up with TRBD1. This CDR3 has 20 residues. The V gene's germline CDR1 is LGHNA and CDR2 YNFKEQ. V lost 5 bases and J lost 6; bases outside the gene matches: 23. CDR3 coding DNA: TGTGCCAGCAGCGCGAACCTTGGTTTCCCGGGACAGGGAATTGGTCAGCCCCAGCATTTT. This encodes CASSANLGFPGQGIGQPQHF.